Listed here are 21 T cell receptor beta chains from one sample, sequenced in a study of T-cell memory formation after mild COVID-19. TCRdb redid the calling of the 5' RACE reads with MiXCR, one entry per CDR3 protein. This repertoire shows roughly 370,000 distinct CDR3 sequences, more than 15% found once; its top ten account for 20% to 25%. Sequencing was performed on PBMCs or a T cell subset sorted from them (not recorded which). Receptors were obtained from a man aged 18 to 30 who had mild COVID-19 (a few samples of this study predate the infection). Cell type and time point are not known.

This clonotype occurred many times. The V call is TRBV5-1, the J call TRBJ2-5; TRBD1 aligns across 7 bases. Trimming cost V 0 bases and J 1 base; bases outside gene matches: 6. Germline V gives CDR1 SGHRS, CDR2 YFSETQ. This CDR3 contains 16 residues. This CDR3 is CASSLVGAGGQETQYF. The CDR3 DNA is TGCGCCAGCAGCTTGGTCGGGGCAGGGGGCCAAGAGACCCAGTACTTC.

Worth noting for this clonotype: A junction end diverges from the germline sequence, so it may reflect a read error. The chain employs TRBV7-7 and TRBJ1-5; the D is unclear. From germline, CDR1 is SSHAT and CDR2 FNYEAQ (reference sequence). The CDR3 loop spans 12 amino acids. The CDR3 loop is CASSGSNQPQHF. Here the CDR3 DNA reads TGTGCTAGCAGCGGTAGCAATCAGCCCCAGCATTTT.

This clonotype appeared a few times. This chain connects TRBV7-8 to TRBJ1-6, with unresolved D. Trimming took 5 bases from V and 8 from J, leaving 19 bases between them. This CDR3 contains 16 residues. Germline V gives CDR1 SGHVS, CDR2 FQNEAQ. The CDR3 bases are TGTGCCAGCAGCCCCGCGGGCACGCCACGCGATTCACCCCTCCACTTT. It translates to CASSPAGTPRDSPLHF.

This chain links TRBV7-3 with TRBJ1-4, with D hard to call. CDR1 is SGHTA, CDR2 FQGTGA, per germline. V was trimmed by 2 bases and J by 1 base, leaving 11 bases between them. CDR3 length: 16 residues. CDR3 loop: CASSLLGPVTNEKLFF. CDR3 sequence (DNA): TGTGCCAGCAGCTTACTGGGCCCCGTAACTAATGAAAAACTGTTTTTT.

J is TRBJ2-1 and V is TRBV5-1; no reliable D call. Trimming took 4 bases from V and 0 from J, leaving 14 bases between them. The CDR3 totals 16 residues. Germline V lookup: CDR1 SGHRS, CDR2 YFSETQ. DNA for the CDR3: TGCGCCAGCAGCCCGACCCGGGCCCACTCCTACAATGAGCAGTTCTTC. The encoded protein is CASSPTRAHSYNEQFF.

The CDR3 reads CASSLVAGAEAFF. The CDR3 DNA is TGTGCCAGCAGCTTGGTTGCCGGGGCTGAAGCTTTCTTT. This sequence joins TRBV5-5 and TRBJ1-1, with D hard to call. CDR1 is SGHKS and CDR2 is YYEKEE in the germline V gene (reference sequence). V lost 0 bases and J lost 6, with 9 bases in between. CDR3 length: 13 amino acids.

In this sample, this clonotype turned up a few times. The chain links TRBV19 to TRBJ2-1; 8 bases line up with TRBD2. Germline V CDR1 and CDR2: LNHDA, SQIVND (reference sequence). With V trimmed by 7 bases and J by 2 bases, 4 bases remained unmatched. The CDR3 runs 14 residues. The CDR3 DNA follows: TGTGCCAGTATAAGCGGGGGAGCCTACAATGAGCAGTTCTTC. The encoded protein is CASISGGAYNEQFF.

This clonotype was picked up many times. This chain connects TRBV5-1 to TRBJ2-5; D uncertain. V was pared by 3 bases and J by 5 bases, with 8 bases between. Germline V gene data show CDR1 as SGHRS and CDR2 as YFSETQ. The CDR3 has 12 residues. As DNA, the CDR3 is TGCGCCAGCAGCTCGGACGGGGAGACCCAGTACTTC. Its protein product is CASSSDGETQYF.

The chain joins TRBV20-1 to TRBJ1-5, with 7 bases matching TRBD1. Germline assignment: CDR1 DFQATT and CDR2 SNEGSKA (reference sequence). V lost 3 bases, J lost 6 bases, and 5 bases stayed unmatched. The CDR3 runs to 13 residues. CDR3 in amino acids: CSARLGGGQPQHF. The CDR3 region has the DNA TGCAGTGCTAGGTTAGGGGGCGGTCAGCCCCAGCATTTT.

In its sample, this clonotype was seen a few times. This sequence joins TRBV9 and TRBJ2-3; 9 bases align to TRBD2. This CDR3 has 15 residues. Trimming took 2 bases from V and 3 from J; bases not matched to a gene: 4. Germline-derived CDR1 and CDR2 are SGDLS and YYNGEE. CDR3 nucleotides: TGTGCCAGCAGCGTGGGAACTAGCGGGACAGATACGCAGTATTTT. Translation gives CASSVGTSGTDTQYF.

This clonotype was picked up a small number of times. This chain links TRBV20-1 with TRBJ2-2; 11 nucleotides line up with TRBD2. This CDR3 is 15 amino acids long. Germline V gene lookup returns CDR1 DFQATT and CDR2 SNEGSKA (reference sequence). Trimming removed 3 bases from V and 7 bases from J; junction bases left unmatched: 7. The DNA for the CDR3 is TGCAGTGCTAGTCCTAGCGGGGGGCTCGGCGGGGAGCTGTTTTTT. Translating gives CSASPSGGLGGELFF.

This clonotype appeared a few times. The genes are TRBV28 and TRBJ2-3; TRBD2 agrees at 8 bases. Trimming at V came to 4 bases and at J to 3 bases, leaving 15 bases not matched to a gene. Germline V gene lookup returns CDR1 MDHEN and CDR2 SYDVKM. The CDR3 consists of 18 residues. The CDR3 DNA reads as TGTGCCAGCAGTTGGCCCATCCAGAGCGGGGGAACAACAGATACGCAGTATTTT. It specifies CASSWPIQSGGTTDTQYF. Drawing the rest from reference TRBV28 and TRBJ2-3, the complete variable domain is DVKVTQSSRYLVKRTGEKVFLECVQDMDHENMFWYRQDPGLGLRLIYFSYDVKMKEKGDIPEGYSVSREKKERFSLILESASTNQTSMYLCASSWPIQSGGTTDTQYFGPGTRLTVL.

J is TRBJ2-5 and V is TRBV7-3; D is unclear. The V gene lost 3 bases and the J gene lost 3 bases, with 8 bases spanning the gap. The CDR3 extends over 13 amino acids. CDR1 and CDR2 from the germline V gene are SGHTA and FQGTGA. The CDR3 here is CASSFGPKETQYF. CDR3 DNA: TGTGCCAGCAGCTTTGGACCGAAAGAGACCCAGTACTTC.

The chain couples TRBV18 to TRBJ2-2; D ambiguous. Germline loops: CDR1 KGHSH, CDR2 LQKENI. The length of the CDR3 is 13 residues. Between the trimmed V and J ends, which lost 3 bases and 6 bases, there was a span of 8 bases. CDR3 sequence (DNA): TGTGCCAGCTCACCCGGTCCCGCCGGGGAGCTGTTTTTT. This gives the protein CASSPGPAGELFF.

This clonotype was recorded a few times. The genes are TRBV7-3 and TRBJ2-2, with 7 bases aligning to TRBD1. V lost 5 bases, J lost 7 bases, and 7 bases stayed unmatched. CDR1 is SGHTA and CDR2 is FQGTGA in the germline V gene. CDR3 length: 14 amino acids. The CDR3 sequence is CASSPMTGFGELFF. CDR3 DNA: TGTGCCAGCAGCCCTATGACAGGGTTCGGGGAGCTGTTTTTT.

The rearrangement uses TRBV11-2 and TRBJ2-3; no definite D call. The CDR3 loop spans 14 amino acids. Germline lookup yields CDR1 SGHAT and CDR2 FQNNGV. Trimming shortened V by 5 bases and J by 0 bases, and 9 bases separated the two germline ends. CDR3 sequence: CASSPIRSTDTQYF. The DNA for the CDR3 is TGTGCCAGCAGCCCCATCCGTAGCACAGATACGCAGTATTTT. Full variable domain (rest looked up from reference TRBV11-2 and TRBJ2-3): EAGVAQSPRYKIIEKRQSVAFWCNPISGHATLYWYQQILGQGPKLLIQFQNNGVVDDSQLPKDRFSAERLKGVDSTLKIQPAKLEDSAVYLCASSPIRSTDTQYFGPGTRLTVL.

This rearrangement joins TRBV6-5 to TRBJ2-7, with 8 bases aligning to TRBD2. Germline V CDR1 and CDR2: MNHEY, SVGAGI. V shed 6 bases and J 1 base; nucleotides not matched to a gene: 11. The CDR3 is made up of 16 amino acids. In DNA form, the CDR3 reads TGTGCCAGCAGGCCCTTGGTCGCGGGGGGTTCCTACGAGCAGTACGTC. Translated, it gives CASRPLVAGGSYEQYV.

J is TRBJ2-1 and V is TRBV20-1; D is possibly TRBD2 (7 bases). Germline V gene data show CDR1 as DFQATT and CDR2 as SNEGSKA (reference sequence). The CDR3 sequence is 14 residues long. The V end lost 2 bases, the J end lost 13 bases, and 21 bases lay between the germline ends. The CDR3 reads CSARIPYAGAEQFF. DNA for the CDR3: TGCAGTGCTAGAATCCCCTACGCGGGGGCCGAACAGTTCTTC.

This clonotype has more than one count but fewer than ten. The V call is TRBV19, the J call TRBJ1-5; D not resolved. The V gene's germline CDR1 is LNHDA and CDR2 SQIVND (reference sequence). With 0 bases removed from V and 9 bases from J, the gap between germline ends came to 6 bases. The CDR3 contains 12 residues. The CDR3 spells CASSIDGLPQHF. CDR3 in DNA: TGTGCCAGTAGTATAGATGGTCTGCCCCAGCATTTT. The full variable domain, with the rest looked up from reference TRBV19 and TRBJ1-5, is DGGITQSPKYLFRKEGQNVTLSCEQNLNHDAMYWYRQDPGQGLRLIYYSQIVNDFQKGDIAEGYSVSREKKESFPLTVTSAQKNPTAFYLCASSIDGLPQHFGDGTRLSIL.

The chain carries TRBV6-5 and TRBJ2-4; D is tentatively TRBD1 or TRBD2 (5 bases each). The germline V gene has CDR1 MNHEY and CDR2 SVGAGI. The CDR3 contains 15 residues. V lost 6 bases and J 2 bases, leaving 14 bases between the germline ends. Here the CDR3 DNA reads TGTGCCAGCAGCAAGCAGGGAGCGACCAAAAACATTCAGTACTTC. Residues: CASSKQGATKNIQYF.

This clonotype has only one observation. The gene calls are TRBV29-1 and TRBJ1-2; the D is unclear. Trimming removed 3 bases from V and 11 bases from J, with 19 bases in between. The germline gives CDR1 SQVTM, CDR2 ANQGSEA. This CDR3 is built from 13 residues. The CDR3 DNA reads TGCAGCGTTGAGGTGACCCCTATTTCTGGTTACACCTTC. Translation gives CSVEVTPISGYTF.